These 23 T cell receptor beta chains share one sample of origin, sequenced in a study of cytomegalovirus exposure and HLA in healthy donors (dated by TCRdb to 2017 to 2019). The library was built by means of the immunoSEQ multiplex PCR assay. For the multiplex PCR, a mixture combining 60 forward primers for TCR Vbeta segments and 13 reverse primers for TCR Jbeta segments was used. TCRdb re-hosts the immuneACCESS table, in-frame sequences only. Its copies lack some clones; in the studies checked, an unresolved V gene accounts for under half of them, and the cause for the rest is not known. Across this sample there are about 180,000 clones, with 75% to 85% seen only once. Approximately 2% of the sample is in the top ten clones. Material for sequencing was PBMCs. The receptors shown here come from a woman aged 25 to 45 in good health and CMV-seronegative.

Here the CDR3 DNA reads TGTGCCAGCAGCCCCGGACAGAGCAATGAAAAACTGTTTTTT. This translates into CASSPGQSNEKLFF. This rearrangement joins TRBV6-1 to TRBJ1-4; TRBD1 is a possible D gene (6 bases). Between the trimmed V and J ends, which lost 6 bases and 5 bases, there was a span of 13 bases. CDR1 MNHNS and CDR2 SASEGT come from the germline V gene. This CDR3 contains 14 residues.

The V gene is TRBV19, the J gene TRBJ2-1; 7 nucleotides match TRBD1. The V segment lost 3 bases and the J segment 3 bases; nucleotides outside the gene matches: 11. This CDR3 is 17 amino acids long. Germline lookup yields CDR1 LNHDA and CDR2 SQIVND (reference sequence). CDR3 DNA: TGTGCCAGTAGTATTAGGGTTTTCCGGGACAGCTACAATGAGCAGTTCTTC. This translates into CASSIRVFRDSYNEQFF.

The chain combines TRBV28 with TRBJ1-4; TRBD1 agrees at 7 bases. The CDR3 length is 16 residues. Germline assignment: CDR1 MDHEN and CDR2 SYDVKM. The V segment lost 5 bases and the J segment 3 bases; nucleotides outside the gene matches: 9. This CDR3 reads CASSAATGAANEKLFF. The CDR3 nucleotides are TGTGCCAGCAGTGCCGCAACAGGGGCGGCTAATGAAAAACTGTTTTTT.

This clone was observed a single time. The chain employs TRBV7-2 and TRBJ2-7; 8 bases agree with TRBD1. V lost 1 base, J lost 5 bases, and 4 bases stayed unmatched. The CDR3 runs 14 residues. Per the germline V gene, CDR1 is SGHTA and CDR2 is FQGNSA. In DNA form, the CDR3 reads TGTGCCAGCAGCTTAGGGCGACAGGGGAACGAGCAGTACTTC. Translation gives CASSLGRQGNEQYF.

The gene calls are TRBV28 and TRBJ2-3, with TRBD2 matching 8 bases. Looked up from germline, CDR1 is MDHEN and CDR2 is SYDVKM. J was trimmed by 3 bases and V by 7 bases; bases with no gene match: 9. The CDR3 is 15 residues long. CDR3 in DNA: TGTGCCAGCAAAACGGGGGGGCCCTTGACAGATACGCAGTATTTT. Translation gives CASKTGGPLTDTQYF.

This sequence joins TRBV2 and TRBJ1-2, with TRBD1 as a possible D gene (5 bases). V was shortened by 1 base and J by 4 bases, with 7 bases between the two germline ends. Germline V gene data show CDR1 as SNHLY and CDR2 as FYNNEI. The CDR3 loop spans 13 amino acids. As DNA, the CDR3 is TGTGCCAGCAGTGAAGGGACACCCTATGGCTACACCTTC. Protein: CASSEGTPYGYTF.

The chain uses TRBV28 and TRBJ1-5; the D gene is possibly TRBD1 (5 bases). Between the trimmed V and J ends, which lost 6 bases and 1 base, there was a span of 10 bases. The CDR3 is made up of 14 amino acids. Per the germline V gene, CDR1 is MDHEN and CDR2 is SYDVKM. In DNA form, the CDR3 reads TGTGCCAGCAGCCTCGGGGGAAGCAATCAGCCCCAGCATTTT. Protein sequence: CASSLGGSNQPQHF.

The rearrangement joins TRBV9 to TRBJ2-1; TRBD2 might be the D (7 bases). Germline CDR1 is SGDLS and CDR2 is YYNGEE. V dropped 4 bases and J dropped 10 bases, with 15 bases sitting between them. This CDR3 has 13 amino acids. The CDR3 region is CASSSPWGGEQFF. CDR3 coding DNA: TGTGCCAGCAGCTCCCCTTGGGGGGGCGAGCAGTTCTTC.

A word on this clone: A read error may account for a junction end that differs from germline. This chain connects TRBV2 to TRBJ2-2, with TRBD2 matching 8 bases. CDR3 length: 14 amino acids. CDR1 and CDR2 from the germline V gene are SNHLY and FYNNEI. DNA for the CDR3: TGTGCCGGCAGTGGGACTAGTTGGACCGGGGAGCTGTTTTTT. The encoded protein is CAGSGTSWTGELFF.

This chain's CDR3 is CAWQGSYEQYF. The CDR3, as DNA: TGTGCCTGGCAGGGGAGCTACGAGCAGTACTTC. The chain combines TRBV30 with TRBJ2-7; D perhaps matches TRBD1 (6 bases). CDR3 length: 11 residues. Trimming shortened V by 5 bases and J by 3 bases, and 8 bases separated the two germline ends. Looked up from germline, CDR1 is GTSNPN and CDR2 is SVGIG (reference sequence).

Only one count was recorded for this clone. The CDR3 region is CASRVTGRSTGELFF. The CDR3 DNA reads TGCGCCAGCAGGGTCACGGGAAGGTCAACCGGGGAGCTGTTTTTT. The rearrangement joins TRBV10-2 to TRBJ2-2; TRBD2 is a possible D gene (5 bases). With 6 bases removed from V and 5 bases from J, the gap between germline ends came to 16 bases. The CDR3 covers 15 residues. In germline, CDR1 is WSHSY, CDR2 SAAADI.

The J gene is TRBJ2-3, the V gene TRBV7-8; D gene ambiguous. Germline V gene sequence: CDR1 SGHVS, CDR2 FQNEAQ. The CDR3 totals 12 residues. With 5 bases removed from V and 4 bases from J, the gap between germline ends came to 7 bases. The DNA for the CDR3 is TGTGCCAGCAGCCCCAGGCCAGATACGCAGTATTTT. Translating it yields CASSPRPDTQYF.

V and J are TRBV9 and TRBJ1-1, with D perhaps TRBD1 (6 bases). The CDR3 runs to 14 residues. Trimming took off 1 base at V and 3 bases at J, with 10 bases between the two ends. Looked up from germline, CDR1 is SGDLS and CDR2 is YYNGEE. For the CDR3, the DNA is TGTGCCAGCAGCGTATCCCAGGGGCACACTGAAGCTTTCTTT. Translation gives CASSVSQGHTEAFF.

The V and J genes are TRBV21-1 and TRBJ2-4; the D call of TRBD1 is as the table states it, not checked on the DNA. TRBV21-1 has pseudogene status. The CDR3 covers 16 residues. The CDR3 sequence: CASSKVTGPGKNIQYF. The CDR3 region has the DNA TGTGCCAGCAGCAAAGTAACAGGGCCGGGCAAAAACATTCAGTACTTC.

This chain connects TRBV7-9 to TRBJ1-6; 8 nucleotides agree with TRBD1. The CDR3 sequence is 17 residues long. J lost 0 bases, V lost 10 bases, and 11 bases had no gene match. Germline assignment: CDR1 SEHNR and CDR2 FQNEAQ (reference sequence). The chain's CDR3 is CAIMPGQASSYNSPLHF. CDR3 in DNA: TGTGCCATCATGCCGGGACAGGCTAGCTCCTATAATTCACCCCTCCACTTT.

The V and J genes are TRBV30 and TRBJ1-1; a possible D gene is TRBD1 (5 bases). The CDR3 runs 12 residues. Trimming left V 4 bases short and J 12 bases short, with 18 bases between. CDR1 and CDR2 (germline): GTSNPN, SVGIG (reference sequence). The CDR3 is CAWKGTGSNPFF. CDR3 DNA: TGTGCCTGGAAGGGAACAGGCTCGAATCCTTTCTTT.

This rearrangement joins TRBV28 to TRBJ2-1; D is perhaps TRBD2 (7 bases). Germline loops: CDR1 MDHEN, CDR2 SYDVKM. This CDR3 is 17 amino acids long. V lost 3 bases and J lost 1, with 16 bases in between. CDR3 DNA: TGTGCCAGCAGTTTCTCCCACGGGGGGCCTTCCTACAATGAGCAGTTCTTC. Its protein is CASSFSHGGPSYNEQFF.

The chain is built from TRBV5-4 and TRBJ2-7; TRBD1 aligns across 10 bases. With 3 bases clipped from V and 3 bases from J, the junction kept 12 bases outside the gene matches. CDR1 and CDR2 (germline): SGHNT, YYREEE (reference sequence). This CDR3 is 17 amino acids long. The CDR3 nucleotides read TGTGCCAGCAGCTCCGGACAGGGGGGAGCGAATGACTACGAGCAGTACTTC. Translation: CASSSGQGGANDYEQYF. Full variable domain (remainder filled in from reference TRBV5-4 and TRBJ2-7): ETGVTQSPTHLIKTRGQQVTLRCSSQSGHNTVSWYQQALGQGPQFIFQYYREEENGRGNFPPRFSGLQFPNYSSELNVNALELDDSALYLCASSSGQGGANDYEQYFGPGTRLTVT.

The CDR3 loop reads CASSLAGTLWTRDSPLHF. CDR3 coding DNA: TGTGCCAGCAGCTTGGCCGGGACACTTTGGACCCGGGATTCACCCCTCCACTTT. This chain links TRBV5-4 with TRBJ1-6, with D tentatively TRBD1 (6 bases). With 0 bases removed from V and 8 bases from J, the gap between germline ends came to 21 bases. CDR3 length: 18 amino acids. Per germline, CDR1 SGHNT and CDR2 YYREEE (reference sequence).

CDR3 bases: TGTGCCAGCGGGGACAGGGGGTCGGGCGAGCAGTACTTC. Protein product: CASGDRGSGEQYF. The V call is TRBV2, the J call TRBJ2-7; 11 nucleotides agree with TRBD1. The V gene end was trimmed by 8 bases and the J gene end by 6 bases; junction bases not matched to a gene: 6. Germline V gene sequence: CDR1 SNHLY, CDR2 FYNNEI. The CDR3 is 13 amino acids.

Regarding this clone: Other DNA sequences in the sample encode the same CDR3. The rearrangement joins TRBV15 to TRBJ1-5, with D hard to call. CDR3 length: 15 amino acids. Deletions cut 0 bases from V and 11 bases from J, with 17 bases between. Germline V gene lookup returns CDR1 LNHNV and CDR2 YYDKDF (reference sequence). The CDR3 region is CATSRDALGSWAQHF. CDR3 sequence (DNA): TGTGCCACCAGCAGAGATGCCCTTGGGAGCTGGGCCCAGCATTTT.

The chain uses TRBV4-3 and TRBJ2-5, with unresolved D. Germline loops: CDR1 LGHNA, CDR2 YSLEER. The CDR3 has 13 amino acids. With 0 bases removed from V and 5 bases from J, the gap between germline ends came to 7 bases. CDR3 sequence reads: CASSQDYRETQYF. CDR3 bases: TGCGCCAGCAGCCAAGATTATCGGGAGACCCAGTACTTC.

The CDR3 loop is CASSRAGRAYEQYF. In DNA, the CDR3 is TGTGCCAGCAGTAGAGCGGGAAGAGCCTACGAGCAGTACTTC. The rearrangement links TRBV6-5 to TRBJ2-7; 7 bases agree with TRBD2. With V trimmed by 5 bases and J by 2 bases, 6 bases remained unmatched. The germline V gene has CDR1 MNHEY and CDR2 SVGAGI. This CDR3 contains 14 residues.